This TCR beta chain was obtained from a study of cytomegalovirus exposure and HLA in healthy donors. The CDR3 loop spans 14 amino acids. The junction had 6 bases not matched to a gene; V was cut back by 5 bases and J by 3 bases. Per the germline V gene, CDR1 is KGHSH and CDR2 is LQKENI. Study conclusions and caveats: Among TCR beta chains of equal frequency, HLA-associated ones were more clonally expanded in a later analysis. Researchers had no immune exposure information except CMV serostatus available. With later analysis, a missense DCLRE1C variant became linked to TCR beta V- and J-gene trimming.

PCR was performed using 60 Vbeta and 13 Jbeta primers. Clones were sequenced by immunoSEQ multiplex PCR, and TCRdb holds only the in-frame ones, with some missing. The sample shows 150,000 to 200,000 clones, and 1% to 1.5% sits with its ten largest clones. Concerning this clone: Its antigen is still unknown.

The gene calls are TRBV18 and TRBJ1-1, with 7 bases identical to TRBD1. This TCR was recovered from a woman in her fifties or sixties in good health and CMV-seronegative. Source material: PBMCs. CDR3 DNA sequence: TGTGCCAGCTCAGGACAGGTGATCGACACTGAAGCTTTCTTT. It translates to CASSGQVIDTEAFF.